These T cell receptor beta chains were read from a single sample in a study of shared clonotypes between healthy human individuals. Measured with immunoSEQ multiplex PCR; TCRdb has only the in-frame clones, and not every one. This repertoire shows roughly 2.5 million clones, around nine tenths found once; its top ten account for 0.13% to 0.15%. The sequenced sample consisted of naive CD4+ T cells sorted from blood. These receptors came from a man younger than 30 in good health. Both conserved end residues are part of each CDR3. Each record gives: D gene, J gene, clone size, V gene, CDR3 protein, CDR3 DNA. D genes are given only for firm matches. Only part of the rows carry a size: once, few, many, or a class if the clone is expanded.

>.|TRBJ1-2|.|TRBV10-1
CASSDDSRTNYGYTF
TGCGCCAGCAGTGACGACAGCCGAACTAACTATGGCTACACCTTC
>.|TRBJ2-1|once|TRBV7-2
CASSLGGPGIYNEQFF
TGTGCCAGCAGCTTAGGTGGGCCAGGGATCTACAATGAGCAGTTCTTC
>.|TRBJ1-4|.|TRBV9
CASSPALREKLFF
TGTGCCAGCAGCCCAGCTTTAAGGGAAAAACTGTTTTTT
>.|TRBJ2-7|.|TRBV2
CATRGGSYEQYF
TGTGCCACAAGGGGTGGCTCCTACGAGCAGTACTTC
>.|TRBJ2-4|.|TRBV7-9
CASSPTGAKNIQYF
TGTGCCAGCAGCCCTACAGGAGCCAAAAACATTCAGTACTTC
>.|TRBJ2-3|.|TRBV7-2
CASSYPPDTQYF
TGTGCCAGCAGCTACCCGCCGGATACGCAGTATTTT
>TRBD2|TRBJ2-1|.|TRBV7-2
CASSPSGTSNEQFF
TGTGCCAGCAGCCCCTCCGGGACTAGTAATGAGCAGTTCTTC
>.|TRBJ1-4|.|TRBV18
CASSPMRDINEKLFF
TGTGCCAGCTCACCAATGCGGGACATTAATGAAAAACTGTTTTTT
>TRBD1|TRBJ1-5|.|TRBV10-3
CAISGQGVNQPQHF
TGTGCCATCAGTGGCCAGGGGGTAAATCAGCCCCAGCATTTT
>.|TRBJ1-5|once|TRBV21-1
CASSKWNTGGKSNQPQHF
TGTGCCAGCAGCAAATGGAACACAGGGGGGAAGAGCAATCAGCCCCAGCATTTT
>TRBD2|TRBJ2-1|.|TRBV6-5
CASSFSGGAYNEQFF
TGTGCCAGCAGTTTTAGCGGGGGGGCCTACAATGAGCAGTTCTTC
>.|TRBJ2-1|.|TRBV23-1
CARDARQEYSGNEQFF
TGCGCCAGGGACGCACGACAGGAGTACAGTGGCAATGAGCAGTTCTTC
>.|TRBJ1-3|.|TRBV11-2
CASSLHPGVNTIYF
TGTGCCAGCAGCCTCCACCCAGGGGTAAACACCATATATTTT
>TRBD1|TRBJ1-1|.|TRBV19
CASSIRGGVAEAFF
TGTGCCAGTAGTATCAGGGGGGGTGTAGCTGAAGCTTTCTTT
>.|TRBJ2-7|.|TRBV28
CASGTGGPYEQYF
TGTGCCAGCGGGACGGGGGGCCCCTACGAGCAGTACTTC
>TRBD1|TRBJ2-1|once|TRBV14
CASSQIRDRGFNNEQFF
TGTGCCAGCAGCCAAATAAGGGACAGGGGATTTAACAATGAGCAGTTCTTC
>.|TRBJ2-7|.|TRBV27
CASSLGWEVPYEQYF
TGTGCCAGCAGTTTAGGGTGGGAGGTCCCCTACGAGCAGTACTTC
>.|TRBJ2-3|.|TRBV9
CASSVRDPGTDTQYF
TGTGCCAGCAGCGTTCGGGACCCAGGCACAGATACGCAGTATTTT
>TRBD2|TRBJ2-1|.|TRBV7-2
CASSPRRWAGGQYEQFF
TGTGCCAGCAGCCCAAGGAGGTGGGCGGGGGGCCAGTATGAGCAGTTCTTC
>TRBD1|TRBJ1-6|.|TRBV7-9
CASRGQGEYNSPLHF
TGTGCCAGCAGGGGACAGGGGGAGTATAATTCACCCCTCCACTTT
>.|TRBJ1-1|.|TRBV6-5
CASSPTGSPEAFF
TGTGCCAGCAGTCCCACAGGGTCTCCAGAAGCTTTCTTT